Listed below are T cell receptor beta chains from one sample, sequenced in a study of T cell changes during pregnancy in multiple sclerosis. Clones were sequenced by immunoSEQ multiplex PCR, and TCRdb holds only the in-frame ones, with some missing. The repertoire holds 55,000 to 85,000 clones, 75% to 95% seen once, with about 1.5% in the top ten. This specimen was peripheral blood, taken in the third trimester of pregnancy. The origin of the receptors is a female donor with multiple sclerosis, enrolled in a pregnancy study. The CDR3 runs from the conserved cysteine through the conserved F or W. Each record gives: D gene, J gene, clone size, V gene, CDR3 DNA, CDR3 protein. A D gene is named only where the DNA matches it firmly. Only some rows state a clone size, as once, few, many or a class for expanded clones.

d_call: NA; j_call: TRBJ1-5; clone_size: NA; v_call: TRBV2; cdr3_nt: TGTGCCAGCAGTGAACAATCCGGGGTGAGCAATCAGCCCCAGCATTTT; cdr3_aa: CASSEQSGVSNQPQHF
d_call: NA; j_call: TRBJ2-6; clone_size: NA; v_call: TRBV11-2; cdr3_nt: TGTGCCAGCAGCTTAGATGCGCAGAGGGCTGGGGCCAACGTCCTGACTTTC; cdr3_aa: CASSLDAQRAGANVLTF
d_call: NA; j_call: TRBJ2-2; clone_size: once; v_call: TRBV4-3; cdr3_nt: TGCGCCAGCAGCCTCAGTTGGGGCATGGCCGGGGAGCTGTTTTTT; cdr3_aa: CASSLSWGMAGELFF
d_call: NA; j_call: TRBJ2-7; clone_size: few; v_call: TRBV21-1; cdr3_nt: TGTGCCAGCAGCAACGAGGGACAGGGTTCCTACGAGCAGTACTTC; cdr3_aa: CASSNEGQGSYEQYF
d_call: NA; j_call: TRBJ2-2; clone_size: NA; v_call: TRBV6-5; cdr3_nt: TGTGCCAGCAGTTACCAGGGGAGATCCGGGGAGCTGTTTTTT; cdr3_aa: CASSYQGRSGELFF
d_call: NA; j_call: TRBJ2-1; clone_size: NA; v_call: TRBV7-9; cdr3_nt: TGTGCCAGCAGCCCTCATTTCCGGGGCAATGAGCAGTTCTTC; cdr3_aa: CASSPHFRGNEQFF
d_call: NA; j_call: TRBJ1-5; clone_size: few; v_call: TRBV7-2; cdr3_nt: TGTGCCAGCAGCTTCTATAGCAATCAGCCCCAGCATTTT; cdr3_aa: CASSFYSNQPQHF
d_call: NA; j_call: TRBJ2-2; clone_size: NA; v_call: TRBV6-5; cdr3_nt: TGTGCCAGCAGTTACCGGCCGGGGACCGGGGAGCTGTTTTTT; cdr3_aa: CASSYRPGTGELFF
d_call: NA; j_call: TRBJ1-1; clone_size: NA; v_call: TRBV30; cdr3_nt: TGTGCCTGCGGAGGGTACACTGAAGCTTTCTTT; cdr3_aa: CACGGYTEAFF
d_call: NA; j_call: TRBJ1-3; clone_size: NA; v_call: TRBV29-1; cdr3_nt: TGCAGCGTTGAGCTCAGCTCTGGAAACACCATATATTTT; cdr3_aa: CSVELSSGNTIYF
d_call: NA; j_call: TRBJ2-1; clone_size: once; v_call: TRBV7-2; cdr3_nt: TGTGCCAGCAGCCCCGCGGTGCATGAGCAGTTCTTC; cdr3_aa: CASSPAVHEQFF
d_call: NA; j_call: TRBJ2-1; clone_size: NA; v_call: TRBV5-1; cdr3_nt: TGCGCCAGCAGCGAGGTCCACATGGGCTCCTACAATGAGCAGTTCTTC; cdr3_aa: CASSEVHMGSYNEQFF
d_call: NA; j_call: TRBJ2-3; clone_size: NA; v_call: TRBV10-3; cdr3_nt: TGTGCCACGCGACACATCGGGGGGCCATGGAAAGATACGCAGTATTTT; cdr3_aa: CATRHIGGPWKDTQYF
d_call: NA; j_call: TRBJ2-1; clone_size: few; v_call: TRBV20-1; cdr3_nt: TGCAGTGCTAGAACTAGGAATGAGCAGTTCTTC; cdr3_aa: CSARTRNEQFF
d_call: NA; j_call: TRBJ1-5; clone_size: NA; v_call: TRBV7-2; cdr3_nt: TGTGCCAGCAGCTCGGGGGGTAGCAATCAGCCCCAGCATTTT; cdr3_aa: CASSSGGSNQPQHF
d_call: TRBD1; j_call: TRBJ2-7; clone_size: few; v_call: TRBV7-8; cdr3_nt: TGTGCCAGCAGCTTATTTGCTAGGCGACAGGGGTCCCACGAGCAGTACTTC; cdr3_aa: CASSLFARRQGSHEQYF
d_call: NA; j_call: TRBJ2-7; clone_size: NA; v_call: TRBV5-1; cdr3_nt: TGCGCCAGCAGCTTTGGAGGAGAGGGGCAGTACTTC; cdr3_aa: CASSFGGEGQYF
d_call: NA; j_call: TRBJ1-4; clone_size: NA; v_call: TRBV4-3; cdr3_nt: TGCGCCAGCAGCCAAGATGAAAACAGACCTAATGAAAAACTGTTTTTT; cdr3_aa: CASSQDENRPNEKLFF
d_call: TRBD1; j_call: TRBJ2-7; clone_size: NA; v_call: TRBV7-2; cdr3_nt: TGTGCCAGCAGCTCCCCCGACAGGGGATTCTACGAGCAGTACTTC; cdr3_aa: CASSSPDRGFYEQYF